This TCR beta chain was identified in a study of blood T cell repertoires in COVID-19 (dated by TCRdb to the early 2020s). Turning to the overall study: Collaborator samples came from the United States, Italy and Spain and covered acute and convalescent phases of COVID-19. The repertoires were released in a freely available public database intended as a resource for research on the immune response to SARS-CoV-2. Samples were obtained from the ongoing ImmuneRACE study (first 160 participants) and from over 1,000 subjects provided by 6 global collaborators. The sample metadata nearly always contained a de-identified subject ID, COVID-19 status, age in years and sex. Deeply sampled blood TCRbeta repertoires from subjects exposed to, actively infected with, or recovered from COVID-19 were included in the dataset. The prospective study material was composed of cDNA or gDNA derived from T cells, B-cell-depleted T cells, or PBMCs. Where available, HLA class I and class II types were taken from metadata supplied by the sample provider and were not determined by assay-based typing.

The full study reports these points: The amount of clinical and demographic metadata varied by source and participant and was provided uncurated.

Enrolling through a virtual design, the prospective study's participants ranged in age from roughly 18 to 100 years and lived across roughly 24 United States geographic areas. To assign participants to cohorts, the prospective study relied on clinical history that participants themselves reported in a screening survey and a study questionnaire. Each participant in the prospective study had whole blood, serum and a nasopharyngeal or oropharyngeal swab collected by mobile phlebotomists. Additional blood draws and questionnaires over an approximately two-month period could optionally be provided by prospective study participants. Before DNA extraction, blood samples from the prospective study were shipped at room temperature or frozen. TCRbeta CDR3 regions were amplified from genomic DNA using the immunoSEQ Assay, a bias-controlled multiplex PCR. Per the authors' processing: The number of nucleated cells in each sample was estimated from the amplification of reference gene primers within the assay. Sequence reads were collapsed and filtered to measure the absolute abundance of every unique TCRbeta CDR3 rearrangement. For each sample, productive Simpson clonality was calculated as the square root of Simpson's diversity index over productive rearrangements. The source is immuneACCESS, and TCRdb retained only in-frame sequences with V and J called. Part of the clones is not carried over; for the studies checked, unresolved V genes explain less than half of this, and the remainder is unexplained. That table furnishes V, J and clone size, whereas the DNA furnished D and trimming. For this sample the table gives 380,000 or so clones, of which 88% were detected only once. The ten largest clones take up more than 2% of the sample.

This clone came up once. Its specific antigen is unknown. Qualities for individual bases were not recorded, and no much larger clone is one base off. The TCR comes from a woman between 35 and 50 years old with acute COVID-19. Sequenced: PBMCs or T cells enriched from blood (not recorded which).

The CDR3 protein: CAINRRLYSGESNQPQHF. The sequenced DNA: TGTGCCATCAACCGAAGACTATACTCAGGGGAGAGCAATCAGCCCCAGCATTTT. The rearrangement joined TRBV10-3 to TRBJ1-5; the D segment could be TRBD1, given 6 matching bases. From its cysteine to its phenylalanine, the CDR3 spans 18 amino acids. CDR3 DNA is the only sequence kept; it has 54 bases, read in frame from the first base. CDR1 and CDR2, looked up from the germline V gene, are ENHRY and SYGVKD. The junction shows trimming of 7 bases on V and 1 base on J, plus 23 bases between the germline ends.